This entry features one T cell receptor (beta chain) sequence. Its antigen is undetermined. This entry is derived from a study of T-cell memory formation after mild COVID-19. The overall study: There were largely donor-specific TCR clusters. Study-level results: Contracting CD4+ clones lay largely in CM and EM, with CD8+ ones residing in EMRA. In pre-infection memory, a portion of responding clones appeared, which suggested that cross-reactive memory joined.

Germline V gene lookup returns CDR1 SGDLS and CDR2 YYNGEE. The CDR3 contains 13 residues. V gave up 5 bases and J gave up 9 bases; unmatched junction bases: 8. TCRdb reprocessed the 5' RACE reads via MiXCR and lists one record per CDR3 protein. Here the sample spans about 200,000 distinct CDR3 sequences, around 9.5% being singletons. The source is a man between 18 and 29 years old who had mild COVID-19 (a few samples of this study predate the infection). Cell type and time point are not known. Sequencing was performed on PBMCs or a T cell subset sorted from them (not recorded which). This sequence joins TRBV9 and TRBJ2-1; 7 bases are shared with TRBD1. The CDR3 here is CASSRTTGFEQFF. For the CDR3, the DNA is TGTGCCAGCAGTCGTACGACAGGGTTTGAGCAGTTCTTC.